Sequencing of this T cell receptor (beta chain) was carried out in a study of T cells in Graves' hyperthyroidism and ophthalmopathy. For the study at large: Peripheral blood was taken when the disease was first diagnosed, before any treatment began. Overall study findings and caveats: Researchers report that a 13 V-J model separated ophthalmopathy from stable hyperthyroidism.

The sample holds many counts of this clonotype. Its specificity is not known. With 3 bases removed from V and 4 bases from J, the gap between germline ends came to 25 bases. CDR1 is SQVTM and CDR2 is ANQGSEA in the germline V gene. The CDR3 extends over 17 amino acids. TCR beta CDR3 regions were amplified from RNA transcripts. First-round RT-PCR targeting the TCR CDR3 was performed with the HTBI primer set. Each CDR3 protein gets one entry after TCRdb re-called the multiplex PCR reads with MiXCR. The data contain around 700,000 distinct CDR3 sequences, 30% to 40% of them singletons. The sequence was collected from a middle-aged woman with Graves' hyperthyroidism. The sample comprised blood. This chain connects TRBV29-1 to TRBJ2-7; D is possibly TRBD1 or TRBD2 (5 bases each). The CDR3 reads CSVEVWDEGPAGYEQYF. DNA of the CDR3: TGCAGCGTTGAGGTATGGGACGAGGGACCCGCCGGGTACGAGCAGTACTTC.